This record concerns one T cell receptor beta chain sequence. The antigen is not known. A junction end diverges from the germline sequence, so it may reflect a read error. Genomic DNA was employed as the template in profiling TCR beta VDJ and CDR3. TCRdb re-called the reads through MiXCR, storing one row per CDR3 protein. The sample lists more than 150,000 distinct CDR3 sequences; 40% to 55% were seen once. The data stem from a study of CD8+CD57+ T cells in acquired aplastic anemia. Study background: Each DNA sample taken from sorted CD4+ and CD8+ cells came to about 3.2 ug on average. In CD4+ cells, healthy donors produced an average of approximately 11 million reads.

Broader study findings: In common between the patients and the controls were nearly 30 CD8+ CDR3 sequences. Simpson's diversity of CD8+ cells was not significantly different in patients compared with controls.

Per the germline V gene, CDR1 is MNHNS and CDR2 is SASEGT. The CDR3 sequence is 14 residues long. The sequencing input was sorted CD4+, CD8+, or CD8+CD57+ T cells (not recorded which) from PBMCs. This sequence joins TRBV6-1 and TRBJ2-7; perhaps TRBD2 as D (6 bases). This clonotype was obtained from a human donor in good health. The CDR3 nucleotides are TGTGCCACCAAGGAGGCGGGGAGAAGTTACGAGCAGTACTTT. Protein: CATKEAGRSYEQYF.